The TCR beta chain under discussion was sequenced for a study of human T cells and chemical hapten exposure. Overall study: TCR yields per sample varied, mainly owing to small pooled library volume differences.

The library tagged each cDNA molecule with unique molecular identifiers. Authors' methods: Ranging from roughly 20,000 to 690,600, TCR counts per sample had a median value of roughly 96,000. Each CDR3 protein gets one entry after TCRdb re-called the RACE reads with MiXCR. What appears here as the V and J calls and clone size reflects TCRdb's work, not the paper's. Among some 120,000 distinct CDR3 sequences listed, approximately 9% were seen once. Germline-derived CDR1 and CDR2 are SGHKS and YYEKEE (reference sequence). With V trimmed by 4 bases and J by 0 bases, 3 bases remained unmatched. The CDR3 is made up of 15 amino acids. Described time point: healthy volunteer bleed at 2 weeks. Someone pulled total RNA out of unfractionated whole blood. Many counts were recorded for this clonotype. No antigen is known for it. General study results and limits: Those TCRs sitting above 1 in 1000 frequency stayed the same with DPC sensitization.

Sequenced sample: whole blood. J is TRBJ1-4 and V is TRBV5-5, with TRBD1 identical over 7 bases. This receptor was identified in a male donor in good health. Some clones in this sample may be carry-over from other donors' samples. The CDR3 DNA reads as TGTGCCAGCAGCGGGACAGTCGCAACTAATGAAAAACTGTTTTTT. Translating it yields CASSGTVATNEKLFF. The full variable domain, with the rest looked up from reference TRBV5-5 and TRBJ1-4, is DAGVTQSPTHLIKTRGQQVTLRCSPISGHKSVSWYQQVLGQGPQFIFQYYEKEERGRGNFPDRFSARQFPNYSSELNVNALLLGDSALYLCASSGTVATNEKLFFGSGTQLSVL.